This T cell receptor beta chain was sequenced for a study of cytomegalovirus exposure and HLA in healthy donors. In the PCR, 60 Vbeta and 13 Jbeta primers were used. TCRdb's table, derived via immunoSEQ multiplex PCR, lists solely in-frame clones and lacks some. The sample has roughly 180,000 clones, less than 90% seen once; the top ten hold 1.1% to 1.5%. Trimming shortened V by 7 bases and J by 4 bases, and 22 bases separated the two germline ends. The germline gives CDR1 LNHDA, CDR2 SQIVND (reference sequence). The CDR3 is made up of 16 amino acids. The chain joins TRBV19 to TRBJ1-2, with a possible D match to TRBD1 (5 bases). The sequenced sample consisted of PBMCs. The clonotype was recovered from a girl between 10 and 17 years old in good health and CMV-seropositive. The CDR3 here is CASTSKGQGWGYGYTF. The CDR3 nucleotides read TGTGCCAGTACCTCAAAGGGGCAGGGATGGGGCTATGGCTACACCTTC.